This TCR delta chain derives from a study of Vδ1+ human thymocytes. Overall study results and limits: Highly polyclonal TRG and TRD repertoires with Gaussian CDR3 length distributions appeared in thymus. TRD repertoires were essentially private, unlike widely shared TRG clonotypes. Unexpected Vdelta2 sequences could cause misinterpretation of bulk repertoire data.

V gave up 0 bases and J gave up 0 bases, with 20 bases separating them. This CDR3 comprises 19 residues. Germline-derived CDR1 and CDR2 are TSWWSYY and QGS. After alphabeta T cell depletion, CD3+ Vdelta1+ Vdelta2- thymocytes were sorted. RNA was extracted from the cells and then reverse transcribed. Pooled V-gene forward primers with one constant-region reverse primer generated the CDR3 amplicons by multiplex PCR. TCRdb re-called the multiplex PCR reads with CATT. The data show some 73,000 delta-chain clones, approximately 34% seen once. Turning to this clone: Antigen specificity is unknown.

Input material: Vdelta1+ gamma-delta thymocytes from the thymus. As to subset: FACS-sorted CD3+ TCRalphabeta- TCRVdelta1+ TCRVdelta2- thymocytes. The receptor was derived from a boy younger than two who had congenital heart surgery. The V call is TRDV1, the J call TRDJ1, with TRDD3 as a possible D gene (5 bases). The CDR3 reads CALGELGPASWVDTDKLIF. DNA of the CDR3: TGTGCTCTTGGGGAACTAGGACCTGCTAGCTGGGTAGACACCGATAAACTCATCTTT.